This T cell receptor (beta chain) was sequenced during a study of blood T cell repertoires in COVID-19. Looking at the study overall: T cells, B-cell-depleted T cells, or PBMCs supplied cDNA or gDNA.

V was shortened by 2 bases and J by 2 bases, with 12 bases between the two germline ends. This CDR3 has 15 amino acids. Germline V gives CDR1 MNHEY, CDR2 SVGEGT. Sequencing was performed with immunoSEQ multiplex PCR; in TCRdb, only in-frame clones are kept and a portion is missing. The sample includes around 110,000 clones, roughly 79% of them seen just once. The sequenced sample was peripheral blood. The receptor's source is a man aged 70-80 years with active or convalescent COVID-19. This chain uses TRBV6-2 or TRBV6-3 with TRBJ1-1; D unclear. The CDR3 is CASSYGRGRNTEAFF. In nucleotides, the CDR3 is TGTGCCAGCAGTTACGGGCGGGGTCGAAACACTGAAGCTTTCTTT.